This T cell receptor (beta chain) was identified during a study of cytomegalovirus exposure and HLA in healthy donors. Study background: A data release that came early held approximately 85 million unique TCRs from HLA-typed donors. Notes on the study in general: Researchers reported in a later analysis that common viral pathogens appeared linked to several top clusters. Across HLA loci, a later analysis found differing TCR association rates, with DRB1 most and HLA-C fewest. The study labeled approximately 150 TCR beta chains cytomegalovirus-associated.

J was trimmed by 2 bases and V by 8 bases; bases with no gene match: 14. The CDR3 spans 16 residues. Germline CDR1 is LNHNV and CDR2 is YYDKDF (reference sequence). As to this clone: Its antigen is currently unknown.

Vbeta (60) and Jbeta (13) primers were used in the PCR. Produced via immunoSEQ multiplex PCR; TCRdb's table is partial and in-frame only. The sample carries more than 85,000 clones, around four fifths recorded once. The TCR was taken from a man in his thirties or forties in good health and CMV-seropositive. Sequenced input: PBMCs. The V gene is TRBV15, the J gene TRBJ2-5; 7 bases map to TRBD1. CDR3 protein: CATPPGDRYLQETQYF. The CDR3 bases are TGTGCCACCCCCCCTGGGGACAGATACCTGCAAGAGACCCAGTACTTC.